The text below deals with one TCR beta chain. What it binds is not known. This specimen belongs to a study of blood T cells in healthy people across ages. With a J-beta primer mix and a sample-barcoded 5' primer, a second PCR ran 7 to 11 cycles. Each CDR3 protein gets one entry after TCRdb re-called the 5' RACE reads with MiXCR. The data hold over 1,200,000 distinct CDR3 sequences, with around 59% observed a single time. Germline assignment: CDR1 SGHTA and CDR2 FQGNSA. The CDR3 totals 12 residues. Points from the study as a whole: Measured against age, TCR beta diversity per million T cells decreased in a roughly linear manner. Total diversity from one million sequenced T cells was likely underestimated.

The TCR sequence derives from a man younger than 30 in good health. This chain joins TRBV7-2 and TRBJ1-2; D not certain. The specimen sequenced was blood. The CDR3 bases are TGTGCTGTAACAAGTCTCAACTATGGCTACACCTTC. As protein: CAVTSLNYGYTF.